The 21 T cell receptor beta chains in this list originate from one sample, sequenced in a study of blood T cell repertoires in COVID-19 (dated by TCRdb to the early 2020s). Libraries were made using the immunoSEQ multiplex PCR assay. Here the immuneACCESS table is served through TCRdb, limited to in-frame sequences with V and J called. Missing clones are a known gap in these copies; in checked studies unresolved V genes cover under half, and the rest lacks a known reason. The sample includes 210,000 or so clones, with less than 90% observed a single time. The top ten clones comprise roughly 3.2% of the sample. Sequencing was done on a sample of PBMCs or T cells enriched from blood (not recorded which). These receptors all come from a woman in her fifties or sixties in a cohort exposed to, infected with or recovered from COVID-19 (not recorded which).

The gene calls are TRBV20-1 and TRBJ1-1; D call uncertain. Germline CDR1 reads DFQATT; CDR2 reads SNEGSKA (reference sequence). V was clipped by 3 bases and J by 3 bases, with 11 bases between them. This CDR3 has 13 amino acids. Written as DNA, the CDR3 is TGCAGTGCTAGTTACGTTCGGGACACTGAAGCTTTCTTT. This codes for CSASYVRDTEAFF.

The chain couples TRBV4-3 to TRBJ2-7; D unclear. The germline V gene encodes CDR1 LGHNA and CDR2 YSLEER. This CDR3 spans 14 amino acids. V was pared by 1 base and J by 0 bases, with 7 bases between. The CDR3 DNA is TGCGCCAGCAGCCAAGGACGGAGCTCCTACGAGCAGTACTTC. Translated, it gives CASSQGRSSYEQYF.

The chain has TRBV9 and TRBJ2-1; 8 bases align to TRBD2. V lost 0 bases and J lost 4; bases outside the gene matches: 6. The germline CDR1 and CDR2 sequences are SGDLS and YYNGEE. There are 16 residues in the CDR3. CDR3 protein: CASSVGAGTSYNEQFF. The CDR3 coding sequence is TGTGCCAGCAGCGTAGGGGCCGGGACTAGTTACAATGAGCAGTTCTTC.

Written as DNA, the CDR3 is TGTGCCTGGAGTCCTCTAACTAGCGGGGGGGCAAATGAGCAGTTCTTC. It translates to CAWSPLTSGGANEQFF. V gene TRBV30 combines with J gene TRBJ2-1, with 13 bases lining up with TRBD2. The length of the CDR3 is 16 residues. CDR1 is GTSNPN, CDR2 SVGIG, per germline (reference sequence). The trim removed 2 bases at V and 7 bases at J, leaving 8 bases unmatched.

In this sample, this clone turned up a few times. This chain joins TRBV7-2 and TRBJ1-2, with TRBD1 matching 10 bases. The CDR3 contains 15 residues. The germline CDR1 and CDR2 sequences are SGHTA and FQGNSA. After removal of 3 bases from V and 6 bases from J, the junction contained 7 bases not matched to a gene. This chain's CDR3 is CASSFPTGTGDGYTF. DNA for the CDR3: TGTGCCAGCAGCTTCCCGACCGGGACAGGGGATGGCTACACCTTC.

Only a few counts were recorded for this clone. The CDR3 reads CASSQDLRGGFNEQFF. In DNA form, the CDR3 reads TGCGCCAGCAGCCAAGATTTGCGGGGGGGCTTCAATGAGCAGTTCTTC. The rearrangement links TRBV4-1 to TRBJ2-1, with 9 bases identical to TRBD2. V lost 0 bases, J lost 6 bases, and 6 bases stayed unmatched. Germline assignment: CDR1 MGHRA and CDR2 YSYEKL. This CDR3 comprises 16 residues.

The gene calls are TRBV5-5 and TRBJ2-7, with D hard to call. The CDR3 runs to 13 residues. In germline, CDR1 is SGHKS, CDR2 YYEKEE (reference sequence). Trimming pared 0 bases from V and 6 bases from J, leaving 10 bases between. The CDR3, as DNA: TGTGCCAGCAGCTTGGTAGTGCTTGCCGAGCAGTACTTC. The encoded protein is CASSLVVLAEQYF.

The chain combines TRBV6-5 with TRBJ2-5, with a tentative D call TRBD2 (7 bases). Trimming pared 8 bases from V and 2 bases from J, leaving 18 bases between. Germline lookup yields CDR1 MNHEY and CDR2 SVGAGI. The CDR3 has 15 residues. For the CDR3, the DNA is TGTGCCAGCTGTCGAGGGGGGGCCGGTCAAGAGACCCAGTACTTC. Translating gives CASCRGGAGQETQYF.

The V call is TRBV28, the J call TRBJ1-1; tentatively, D is TRBD1 (5 bases). Germline CDR1 is MDHEN and CDR2 is SYDVKM. Trimming shortened V by 1 base and J by 0 bases, and 9 bases separated the two germline ends. CDR3 length: 15 residues. The CDR3 coding sequence is TGTGCCAGCAGTTTATATTCGGGGGTGAACACTGAAGCTTTCTTT. As protein: CASSLYSGVNTEAFF.

The gene calls are TRBV4-2 and TRBJ1-3; tentative D call: TRBD1 (5 bases). V lost 0 bases and J 1 base, leaving 13 bases between the germline ends. The germline gives CDR1 LGHNA, CDR2 YNFKEQ. The length of the CDR3 is 17 residues. CDR3 protein: CASSQEVRTPSGNTIYF. Written as DNA, the CDR3 is TGTGCCAGCAGCCAAGAGGTAAGGACACCGTCTGGAAACACCATATATTTT.

This chain joins TRBV15 and TRBJ1-2; D gene ambiguous. This CDR3 spans 12 amino acids. CDR1 and CDR2 (germline): LNHNV, YYDKDF (reference sequence). Trimming stripped 3 bases from V and 6 bases from J, with 8 bases between. The CDR3: CATSRRGDGYTF. CDR3 bases: TGTGCCACCAGCAGGAGAGGCGATGGCTACACCTTC.

This chain uses TRBV9 with TRBJ1-6; TRBD1 might be the D (6 bases). The CDR3 is 14 residues long. The ends were cut back, 3 bases at V and 8 bases at J, with 12 bases in the middle. CDR1 is SGDLS, CDR2 YYNGEE, per germline. Written as DNA, the CDR3 is TGTGCCAGCAGCGCCCTACAGGGAGATTCACCCCTCCACTTT. Encoded protein: CASSALQGDSPLHF.

The chain couples TRBV28 to TRBJ1-2; 7 bases align to TRBD1. V was clipped by 6 bases and J by 5 bases; unmatched bases: 6. Looked up from germline, CDR1 is MDHEN and CDR2 is SYDVKM. This CDR3 is built from 13 residues. The CDR3 loop reads CASSVGQLYGYTF. The CDR3, as DNA: TGTGCCAGCAGCGTGGGACAGTTATATGGCTACACCTTC.

The V gene is TRBV21-1, the J gene TRBJ1-1; TRBD1, the table's D call, lacks a check against the DNA. TRBV21-1 is given as a pseudogene. This CDR3 spans 16 amino acids. CDR3 sequence: CASSKGGQGQNTEAFF. CDR3 nucleotide sequence: TGTGCCAGCAGCAAAGGGGGACAGGGACAGAACACTGAAGCTTTCTTT.

The V gene is TRBV12-3 or TRBV12-4, the J gene TRBJ2-7; D is unclear. The CDR3 is made up of 11 amino acids. The V end was cut by 3 bases, the J end by 4 bases, with 4 bases between. The CDR3: CASSFRYEQYF. The CDR3 region has the DNA TGTGCCAGCAGTTTTCGTTACGAGCAGTACTTC.

The chain carries TRBV14 and TRBJ1-2, with 8 bases matching TRBD1. The V gene's germline CDR1 is SGHDN and CDR2 FVKESK. The V segment lost 1 base and the J segment 4 bases; nucleotides outside the gene matches: 5. The CDR3 has 15 residues. The CDR3 nucleotides are TGTGCCAGCAGCCAAGGGCCGGGACAGGCCTATGGCTACACCTTC. Its protein product is CASSQGPGQAYGYTF.

The chain couples TRBV3-1 (or the pseudogene TRBV3-2) to TRBJ2-2; D may be TRBD1 (6 bases). V gave up 4 bases and J gave up 2 bases, with 14 bases separating them. The CDR3 sequence is 16 residues long. The V gene's germline CDR1 is LGHDT and CDR2 YNNKEL (reference sequence). CDR3 sequence reads: CASSPTGGKNTGELFF. Here the CDR3 DNA reads TGTGCCAGCAGCCCGACAGGAGGAAAAAACACCGGGGAGCTGTTTTTT.

The rearrangement uses TRBV4-3 and TRBJ2-1, with D maybe TRBD2 (6 bases). CDR3 length: 15 residues. CDR1 is LGHNA, CDR2 YSLEER, per germline. V lost 0 bases to trimming and J lost 6 bases, with 12 bases between them. For the CDR3, the DNA is TGCGCCAGCAGCCAAGATCGGGGGTTCGGCAATGAGCAGTTCTTC. Translation gives CASSQDRGFGNEQFF.

The chain uses TRBV28 and TRBJ2-5; 8 bases map to TRBD1. Germline V gene sequence: CDR1 MDHEN, CDR2 SYDVKM. The CDR3 has 16 amino acids. Losses at the gene ends were 5 bases for V and 4 bases for J; bases not matched to a gene: 12. The DNA of the CDR3 is TGTGCCAGCAGTGTACCGGGACAGGAGATGAGAGAGACCCAGTACTTC. It yields the protein CASSVPGQEMRETQYF.

The chain couples TRBV4-1 to TRBJ2-3, with 8 nucleotides matching TRBD1. The CDR3 length is 17 residues. The germline CDR1 and CDR2 sequences are MGHRA and YSYEKL. V shed 0 bases, J shed 4 bases, and the junction held 9 bases outside the gene matches. CDR3 sequence: CASSQDPRQGASDTQYF. CDR3 DNA: TGCGCCAGCAGCCAAGATCCTCGGCAGGGGGCATCAGATACGCAGTATTTT.

This clone was detected a few times. The chain couples TRBV11-2 to TRBJ2-5, with TRBD1 matching over 8 bases. V lost 4 bases and J lost 1; bases outside the gene matches: 8. The CDR3 extends over 16 amino acids. Germline V gene sequence: CDR1 SGHAT, CDR2 FQNNGV. CDR3 in DNA: TGTGCCAGCAGCTCAGGGGGCGCAGGAATCCAAGAGACCCAGTACTTC. Residues: CASSSGGAGIQETQYF. Based on the CDR3 plus reference TRBV11-2 and TRBJ2-5, the full variable domain is EAGVAQSPRYKIIEKRQSVAFWCNPISGHATLYWYQQILGQGPKLLIQFQNNGVVDDSQLPKDRFSAERLKGVDSTLKIQPAKLEDSAVYLCASSSGGAGIQETQYFGPGTRLLVL.